This entry features one T cell receptor beta chain sequence. Assay used: immunoSEQ multiplex PCR; TCRdb lists only in-frame clones, some missing. The data contain roughly 88,000 clones, around 90% of them singletons. The sample belongs to a study of blood T cell repertoires in COVID-19. Study at large: The cDNA or gDNA used as material had been derived from T cells, B-cell-depleted T cells, or PBMCs.

Germline CDR1 is MNHEY and CDR2 is SVGAGI. The V and J ends lost 7 bases and 10 bases respectively, with 17 bases between them. The CDR3 sequence is 13 residues long. The sequenced material came from peripheral blood. The chain uses TRBV6-5 and TRBJ2-1; D uncertain. This TCR was recovered from a woman in her forties or fifties in a cohort sampled during active COVID-19. CDR3 in DNA: TGTGCCAGCACCCCAACCTACCGGCGGGAGCAGTTCTTC. Amino acid sequence: CASTPTYRREQFF.